This passage covers 26 T cell receptor beta chains from one sample sequenced in a study of regulatory T cells in long-lasting Graves disease. Assembly of TCR beta libraries relied on iRepertoire HTBI primers together with Arm-PCR of CDR3 regions. One entry per CDR3 protein results from TCRdb running MiXCR on the multiplex PCR reads. The sample lists approximately 540,000 distinct CDR3 sequences, about 12% occurring once. The time point here: newly diagnosed GD, antithyroid drugs for less than 3 months. RNA isolated from PBMCs was used to make the TCR library. The sample also formed part of further work on T cells in Graves' hyperthyroidism and ophthalmopathy.

The sample was peripheral blood mononuclear cells (PBMCs), taken at new diagnosis, from a patient treated with antithyroid drugs. The source is a woman aged 25 to 45 with Graves disease.

This clonotype appeared many times. The gene calls are TRBV27 and TRBJ1-5; D is uncertain. Germline V gene data show CDR1 as MNHEY and CDR2 as SMNVEV (reference sequence). V lost 2 bases and J 9 bases, leaving 23 bases between the germline ends. There are 17 residues in the CDR3. The CDR3 reads CASSLGNAGLKVWPQHF. CDR3 in DNA: TGTGCCAGCAGTTTAGGAAACGCCGGGCTCAAGGTCTGGCCCCAGCATTTT.

This clonotype was counted between two and nine times. The chain recombines TRBV28 with TRBJ1-6; D possibly corresponds to TRBD1 (5 bases). The CDR3 is made up of 15 amino acids. From germline, CDR1 is MDHEN and CDR2 SYDVKM. Trimming pared 7 bases from V and 7 bases from J, leaving 17 bases between. The CDR3 sequence is CASITREGVNSPLHF. Written as DNA, the CDR3 is TGTGCCAGCATCACGCGGGAAGGGGTGAATTCACCCCTCCACTTT.

This clonotype was detected only once. The chain carries TRBV19 and TRBJ2-2; D is unresolved. The CDR3 is 12 residues long. Germline lookup yields CDR1 LNHDA and CDR2 SQIVND (reference sequence). The germline V and J ends were trimmed by 7 bases and 4 bases, with 7 bases remaining between them. The CDR3 is CASTKVTGELFF. In DNA, the CDR3 is TGTGCCAGTACGAAAGTCACCGGGGAGCTGTTTTTT. Based on the CDR3 plus reference TRBV19 and TRBJ2-2, the full variable domain is DGGITQSPKYLFRKEGQNVTLSCEQNLNHDAMYWYRQDPGQGLRLIYYSQIVNDFQKGDIAEGYSVSREKKESFPLTVTSAQKNPTAFYLCASTKVTGELFFGEGSRLTVL.

The table lists this clonotype with many counts. This chain joins TRBV30 and TRBJ2-3; 7 bases map to TRBD2. The CDR3 is made up of 14 amino acids. CDR1 is GTSNPN, CDR2 SVGIG, per germline (reference sequence). J lost 6 bases, V lost 2 bases, and 8 bases had no gene match. CDR3 sequence: CAWSRRESADTQYF. The CDR3 DNA reads TGTGCCTGGAGTAGGCGGGAGTCTGCGGATACGCAGTATTTT.

J is TRBJ2-3 and V is TRBV12-3 or TRBV12-4; 9 bases map to TRBD1. CDR3 length: 14 residues. V was clipped by 5 bases and J by 5 bases; unmatched bases: 5. This CDR3 reads CASSLWDREDTQYF. The CDR3 coding sequence is TGTGCCAGCAGTCTCTGGGACAGGGAAGATACGCAGTATTTT.

V usage is TRBV20-1 and J usage is TRBJ2-1; D is unclear. The CDR3 runs to 14 residues. CDR1 is DFQATT, CDR2 SNEGSKA, per germline (reference sequence). Deletions cut 5 bases from V and 4 bases from J, with 15 bases between. The CDR3 bases are TGCAGTGCTCAAATTACCTCTAATTACAATGAGCAGTTCTTC. It yields the protein CSAQITSNYNEQFF.

The gene calls are TRBV4-2 and TRBJ1-2; D is ambiguous. Germline-derived CDR1 and CDR2 are LGHNA and YNFKEQ. Trimming took off 0 bases at V and 1 base at J, with 9 bases between the two ends. The CDR3 contains 15 residues. CDR3 DNA sequence: TGTGCCAGCAGCCAAGATCGCCGGGATAACTATGGCTACACCTTC. It is translated as CASSQDRRDNYGYTF.

The chain links TRBV18 to TRBJ1-2, with TRBD1 as a possible D gene (5 bases). Germline CDR1 KGHSH, CDR2 LQKENI. The CDR3 is made up of 14 amino acids. Between the trimmed V and J ends, which lost 3 bases and 6 bases, there was a span of 14 bases. The chain's CDR3 is CASSPQGHGDGYTF. CDR3 coding DNA: TGTGCCAGCTCACCCCAGGGTCATGGCGATGGCTACACCTTC.

This chain joins TRBV13 and TRBJ2-6; TRBD1 aligns across 8 bases. CDR1 PRHDT and CDR2 FYEKMQ come from the germline V gene (reference sequence). The CDR3 loop spans 14 amino acids. V dropped 9 bases and J dropped 2; count of bases not matched to a gene: 3. The CDR3 spells CASRRGPGANVLTF. The CDR3 DNA sequence: TGTGCCAGTCGCAGGGGGCCTGGGGCCAACGTCCTGACTTTC.

This clonotype was recorded many times. The V gene is TRBV20-1, the J gene TRBJ2-1; possibly TRBD2 for D (5 bases). Germline CDR1 and CDR2: DFQATT and SNEGSKA (reference sequence). The CDR3 contains 13 residues. Trimming left V 0 bases short and J 9 bases short, with 12 bases between. CDR3 sequence reads: CSARDGLAGEQFF. CDR3 DNA sequence: TGCAGTGCTAGAGATGGATTGGCGGGTGAGCAGTTCTTC.

This clonotype was seen many times. CDR3 coding DNA: TGTGCCAGCAGGACCGGGACTAGCGGCAGCAATGAGCAGTTCTTC. Protein sequence: CASRTGTSGSNEQFF. V is TRBV2 and J is TRBJ2-1, with TRBD2 identical over 11 bases. V was clipped by 6 bases and J by 6 bases; unmatched bases: 7. This CDR3 has 15 residues. Germline V gene data show CDR1 as SNHLY and CDR2 as FYNNEI.

This clonotype was counted only a few times. In DNA, the CDR3 is TGTGCCAGCAGCCAAGGCGGGAGTGGGAACGAGCAGTACTTC. It codes for CASSQGGSGNEQYF. J is TRBJ2-7 and V is TRBV3-1, with TRBD2 matching 7 bases. Germline CDR1 reads LGHDT; CDR2 reads YNNKEL (reference sequence). CDR3 length equals 14 residues. J lost 5 bases, V lost 1 base, and 5 bases had no gene match.

Many counts were recorded for this clonotype. The chain couples TRBV28 to TRBJ1-5; 7 bases are a match to TRBD1. Germline trimming cut 4 bases from V and 0 bases from J; bases unmatched to any gene: 6. Germline V gene data show CDR1 as MDHEN and CDR2 as SYDVKM. This CDR3 region has 16 residues. CDR3 sequence: CASSYTTGASNQPQHF. CDR3 bases: TGTGCCAGCAGTTACACTACAGGGGCTAGCAATCAGCCCCAGCATTTT.

The sample holds many counts of this clonotype. This chain uses TRBV20-1 with TRBJ1-5, with D unresolved. Germline V lookup: CDR1 DFQATT, CDR2 SNEGSKA (reference sequence). Trimming removed 4 bases from V and 11 bases from J, with 12 bases in between. The CDR3 covers 11 residues. CDR3 amino acids: CSANGALAQHF. The DNA for the CDR3 is TGCAGTGCTAATGGAGCCTTGGCCCAGCATTTT.

This clonotype was recorded at least ten times. This chain joins TRBV2 and TRBJ2-1; tentatively, D is TRBD2 (6 bases). Germline values: CDR1 SNHLY, CDR2 FYNNEI. V was clipped by 4 bases and J by 0 bases, with 10 bases between them. This CDR3 has 15 amino acids. CDR3 coding DNA: TGTGCCAGCAGTGGGCGACTAGGCTCCTACAATGAGCAGTTCTTC. Translation: CASSGRLGSYNEQFF.

This clonotype was detected ten times or more. The J gene is TRBJ2-2, the V gene TRBV10-2, with no clear D. The CDR3 loop spans 11 amino acids. From germline, CDR1 is WSHSY and CDR2 SAAADI. V lost 8 bases and J lost 3, with 4 bases in between. The CDR3 loop is CASLHTGELFF. The DNA for the CDR3 is TGCGCCAGCTTACACACCGGGGAGCTGTTTTTT.

This clonotype has just a few counts. A much larger clone lies one base from this, so it may be a read error. This rearrangement joins TRBV11-2 to TRBJ2-1; 8 nucleotides line up with TRBD1. The CDR3 runs to 17 residues. V shed 1 base and J 13 bases; nucleotides not matched to a gene: 18. Germline CDR1 reads SGHAT; CDR2 reads FQNNGV. The CDR3 DNA reads TGTGCCAGCAGCTTAGCTCCCAGGGGGCAGGGGATACAGGAACAGTTCTTC. Translating gives CASSLAPRGQGIQEQFF. The full variable domain, its missing parts supplied by reference TRBV11-2 and TRBJ2-1, is EAGVAQSPRYKIIEKRQSVAFWCNPISGHATLYWYQQILGQGPKLLIQFQNNGVVDDSQLPKDRFSAERLKGVDSTLKIQPAKLEDSAVYLCASSLAPRGQGIQEQFFGPGTRLTVL.

Many counts were recorded for this clonotype. The chain is built from TRBV24-1 and TRBJ2-3; 12 bases are shared with TRBD2. Looked up from germline, CDR1 is KGHDR and CDR2 is SFDVKD. The CDR3 loop spans 17 amino acids. Unmatched junction bases numbered 3, after V lost 0 bases and J lost 3 bases. CDR3: CATSDLQTSGSTDTQYF. CDR3 in DNA: TGTGCCACCAGTGATTTGCAGACTAGCGGGAGTACAGATACGCAGTATTTT.

A remark on this clonotype: Mismatch with germline at one junction end may stem from a read error. CDR3 in amino acids: CATSEGVENYEQYF. DNA for the CDR3: TGTGCCACCAGTGAGGGAGTGGAGAACTACGAGCAGTACTTC. V gene TRBV10-3 combines with J gene TRBJ2-7, with a tentative D call TRBD2 (5 bases). CDR1 ENHRY and CDR2 SYGVKD come from the germline V gene. The CDR3 consists of 14 residues.

Many counts were recorded for this clonotype. The chain is built from TRBV28 and TRBJ2-5, with D tentatively TRBD2 (5 bases). The CDR3 totals 13 residues. The V gene's germline CDR1 is MDHEN and CDR2 SYDVKM. The V and J ends lost 3 bases and 7 bases respectively, with 12 bases between them. The CDR3 sequence is CASSFGEGRTQYF. In DNA, the CDR3 is TGTGCCAGCAGTTTTGGTGAGGGTCGGACCCAGTACTTC.

There are many counts of this clonotype. This rearrangement joins TRBV6-1 to TRBJ1-1, with 7 bases matching TRBD1. V lost 8 bases and J lost 4; bases outside the gene matches: 7. Germline V lookup: CDR1 MNHNS, CDR2 SASEGT. The CDR3 has 13 amino acids. The CDR3 sequence: CASRGGGGTEAFF. CDR3 bases: TGTGCCAGCCGAGGGGGCGGCGGCACTGAAGCTTTCTTT.

This clonotype was seen ten or more times. The chain recombines TRBV2 with TRBJ2-7, with D possibly matching TRBD2 (6 bases). The CDR3 is 16 amino acids. CDR1 is SNHLY, CDR2 FYNNEI, per germline. Trimming left V 4 bases short and J 4 bases short, with 20 bases between. CDR3 sequence: CASSAERAGGPYEQYF. The CDR3 region has the DNA TGTGCCAGCAGTGCGGAGCGGGCTGGGGGACCTTACGAGCAGTACTTC.

This clonotype was counted many times. The CDR3 loop reads CASSFDRGPTGYGYTF. In DNA form, the CDR3 reads TGTGCCAGCAGCTTCGACAGGGGCCCCACTGGCTATGGCTACACCTTC. This chain links TRBV11-3 with TRBJ1-2, with 8 bases that match TRBD1. Trimming took 3 bases from V and 4 from J; bases not matched to a gene: 10. CDR1 and CDR2 from the germline V gene are SGHNT and YENEEA. The length of the CDR3 is 16 residues.

The rearrangement joins TRBV20-1 to TRBJ2-1, with 7 bases that match TRBD2. The CDR3 sequence is 16 residues long. Germline V gene sequence: CDR1 DFQATT, CDR2 SNEGSKA (reference sequence). With 6 bases clipped from V and 0 bases from J, the junction kept 11 bases outside the gene matches. CDR3 coding DNA: TGCAGTGCGACCCGACTAGCCTCGAGCTCCTACAATGAGCAGTTCTTC. Translation: CSATRLASSSYNEQFF.

This clonotype was seen at least ten times. The chain recombines TRBV27 with TRBJ2-5, with 9 nucleotides matching TRBD1. The CDR3 totals 14 residues. CDR1 and CDR2 from the germline V gene are MNHEY and SMNVEV (reference sequence). V was pared by 6 bases and J by 4 bases, with 6 bases of the junction left unmatched. The DNA of the CDR3 is TGTGCCAGCAGGACGGACAGGGGTCGAGAGACCCAGTACTTC. It specifies CASRTDRGRETQYF.

This clonotype was detected ten times or more. The V and J genes are TRBV6-1 and TRBJ2-7; TRBD2 agrees at 8 bases. The CDR3 has 16 residues. J was trimmed by 3 bases and V by 4 bases; bases with no gene match: 11. The germline V gene encodes CDR1 MNHNS and CDR2 SASEGT. CDR3 in DNA: TGTGCCAGCAGTGTAGGGAACTCGGGACTAGTCTACGAGCAGTACTTC. Encoded protein: CASSVGNSGLVYEQYF.